The clone carrying this T cell receptor beta chain was picked up many times. Its matching antigen is unknown. The sample belongs to a study of T cell repertoires in cytomegalovirus infection. Overall study results and limits: In two of eight donors, the top clonotype was HLA-C-restricted CMV-specific. Totalled public TCR beta family frequency picked out people who carried CMV plus the relevant HLA.

V shed 0 bases, J shed 2 bases, and the junction held 6 bases outside the gene matches. Germline V lookup: CDR1 SGHTA, CDR2 FQGNSA. This CDR3 spans 17 amino acids. TCRdb re-called the reads with MiXCR, one entry per CDR3 protein. The sample contains more than 85,000 distinct CDR3 sequences, approximately 15% of which appear only once. Sequencing was performed on PBMCs. This TCR derives from a human donor in good health (CMV status not recorded). Some clones in this sample may be carry-over from other donors' samples. V usage is TRBV7-2 and J usage is TRBJ2-1; 8 bases map to TRBD2. The CDR3 nucleotides read TGTGCCAGCAGCTTAGCGAGAGGAGCGGGGGCCTACAATGAGCAGTTCTTC. It yields the protein CASSLARGAGAYNEQFF.